This T cell receptor (beta chain) stems from a study of molecular identifiers for immune sequencing clone quantification (dated by TCRdb to 2016 to 2019). At the level of the whole study: For a replicate experiment, the RNA from either roughly 18,000 or 92,000 naive CD8 T cells was divided into five aliquots, and four of those aliquots went on to sequencing. This methods study benchmarked molecular-identifier clustering-based TCR repertoire sequencing (MIDCIRS) and TCR RNA copy counting, using CD8 T cells to do so.

The research as a whole found: The sizes of highly expanded clones could end up underestimated when identical TCR molecules share a barcode. In CMV-specific effector cells, clones with more than 20 RNA copies contained over 99% of molecules, whereas in naive cells such clones contained under 1% of molecules. Spiked-in Jurkat TCR RNA equivalent to a single cell was reported to be detectable even among over 800,000 naive CD8 T cells. The naive libraries included spiked-in Jurkat TCR RNA (10 copies' worth), and this Jurkat TCR RNA is not part of the donor repertoire. When barcode sub-clustering was omitted, TCR diversity was inflated by chimeric consensus sequences, with chimeras reaching as high as 47%. Modeling gave about 3 recovered TCR RNA copies per cell versus about 10 by digital PCR, implying around 30% capture efficiency.

Libraries of naive CD8 T cells were built from approximately 20,000 to 980,000 sorted cells, with 10%, 30% or 50% of the purified RNA used. On a BD FACSAria II, naive CD8 T cells were FACS-sorted as CD8+CD4-CCR7+CD45RA+ and collected into RLT Plus buffer. Detection sensitivity was tested by spiking Jurkat RNA equal to 9 to 10 TCR copies' worth into samples containing roughly 19,000-1,000,000 naive CD8 T cells. CD8 T cells were enriched with RosetteSep CD8+ T Cell Enrichment Cocktail and Ficoll-Paque, followed by ACK red cell lysis. The method was PCR. The sequencer listed for this sample is NextSeq 500. Preparation of bulk TCR libraries followed a previously described approach, with the TCR primers listed in Table S5. Purification of total RNA was performed with the Qiagen AllPrep DNA/RNA kit. Before analysis, reads from multiple sequencing runs of one library were combined. The published analysis was carried out like this. Reads were retained only if their TCR constant sequence matched exactly, and those retained reads were trimmed to 150 nt and grouped according to their 12-nt molecular barcodes. Reads within each barcode group were sub-clustered using a 15% Levenshtein threshold, and quality-weighted consensus sequences were constructed for each RNA molecule. Non-functional sequences were removed, as were lower-count sequences one edit away from another. Barcode sub-clusters with fewer than 20% of the maximum read count were removed, based on fitting two negative binomial distributions. TCRdb reworked the public reads: Q25 trimming with fastp, MiXCR clone assembly, productive beta chains retained. CDR3 protein duplicates are merged, each entry listing the most common genes and DNA. The authors' filters were not applied to this entry. Here the sample has 79,000 or so distinct CDR3 sequences; about 23% occur a single time. The ten largest clonotypes hold 0.6% to 0.95% of the sample.

CDR1 is given as MDHEN and CDR2 as SYDVKM, both from the germline V gene. After removal of 6 bases from V and 5 bases from J, the junction retains 8 bases not matched to a gene. The CDR3 contains 15 residues, cysteine and phenylalanine counted. Only the CDR3 part of the read is kept: 45 bases, read in frame from the first base. A word on this clonotype: Its specific antigen is unknown. A much bigger clone sits one base away, suggesting this may be a read error.

The origin of this receptor is a human donor in good health. Some libraries in this study had Jurkat cell RNA spiked in. The chain couples TRBV28 to TRBJ2-4; 9 central bases correspond to TRBD1. Sequenced material: naive CD8+ T cells from blood, with Jurkat cell RNA spiked in. The cell subset or site label for this specimen denotes: FACS-sorted CD8+CD4-CCR7+CD45RA+ naive T cells. The CDR3 region has the sequence CASSSRDRVENIQYF. At the DNA level, the sequence is TGTGCCAGCAGCTCAAGGGACAGGGTTGAAAACATTCAGTACTTC.